What follows is one T cell receptor (beta chain) and its context. The target antigen is unknown. RNA transcripts gave rise to amplified TCR beta CDR3 regions. Using the HTBI primer set, a first-round RT-PCR was run on the TCR CDR3. TCRdb called the multiplex PCR reads again in MiXCR, with one record for every CDR3 protein. The sample consists of about 640,000 distinct CDR3 sequences, more than 20% of them appearing once. CDR1 and CDR2 from the germline V gene are ENHRY and SYGVKD. CDR3 length: 15 residues. V lost 3 bases, J lost 1 base, and 12 bases lay in between. This record belongs to a study of T cells in Graves' hyperthyroidism and ophthalmopathy. Investigators excluded patients with uncontrolled infection, other autoimmune disease, pregnancy or lactation. Study results and caveats: Also found in blood were most expanded thyroid clonotypes above 0.001.

The sequencing sample was made of blood. The receptor was derived from a man in his thirties or forties with Graves' ophthalmopathy. The chain carries TRBV10-3 and TRBJ1-1; maybe TRBD1 (5 bases). The CDR3 region is CAISETGEANTEAFF. DNA for the CDR3: TGTGCCATCAGTGAAACGGGGGAGGCGAACACTGAAGCTTTCTTT.